The TCR beta chain described here comes from a study of STAT5B mutations in CD4+ large granular lymphocyte leukemia. Some clones are missing from TCRdb's copy, which holds only in-frame ones; the method was immunoSEQ multiplex PCR. The data contain tens of thousands of clones, about three quarters of them singletons. This clone appeared once. The CDR3 runs 18 residues. V was clipped by 8 bases and J by 4 bases; unmatched bases: 19. Per the germline V gene, CDR1 is SGHAT and CDR2 is FQNNGV. This TCR derives from a human donor in good health. The V and J genes are TRBV11-2 and TRBJ1-1, with TRBD1 identical over 10 bases. Source material: CD4+ T cells from blood buffy coats. Written as DNA, the CDR3 is TGTGCCAGCGGTAGCCGGGACAGGGGAGTTGGGCGAGTCACTGAAGCTTTCTTT. Encoded protein: CASGSRDRGVGRVTEAFF.